The entry that follows covers one T cell receptor beta chain sequence. The antigen it binds to is not known. No much larger clone is present one base from it, and per-base qualities are unavailable. The immunoSEQ Assay, a bias-controlled multiplex PCR, was used to amplify TCRbeta CDR3 regions from genomic DNA. Per the source publication's procedure: Within the assay, amplification of reference gene primers was used to estimate how many nucleated cells each sample contained. To quantify the absolute abundance of each unique TCRbeta CDR3 rearrangement, sequence reads were collapsed and filtered. For each sample, productive Simpson clonality was calculated as the square root of Simpson's diversity index over productive rearrangements. TCRdb re-hosts the immuneACCESS table, in-frame sequences only. Its copies lack some clones; in the studies checked, an unresolved V gene accounts for under half of them, and the cause for the rest is not known. That table is the source of V, J and clone size, and D and trimming were worked out from the DNA. This sample lists 200,000 to 250,000 clones; about 78% were detected once. Jointly, the top ten make up about 7% of the sample.

Whole blood was collected in K2EDTA tubes by collaborating institutions according to the institutions' own protocols. For TCRbeta analysis, collaborators shipped samples as frozen whole blood, isolated PBMCs, or DNA extracted from either of those sample types. The data derive from a study of blood T cell repertoires in COVID-19 (dated by TCRdb to the early 2020s). Regarding the complete study: Collaborator samples came from the United States, Italy and Spain and covered acute and convalescent phases of COVID-19. The material from the prospective study consisted of cDNA or gDNA derived from T cells, B-cell-depleted T cells, or PBMCs. Samples came from the ongoing ImmuneRACE study (first 160 participants) plus 1,254 subjects from 6 global collaborators. Sample metadata almost always included a de-identified subject ID, COVID-19 status, age in years and sex. The repertoires were made available in a free public database intended to serve as a resource for research on the immune response to SARS-CoV-2. Subjects who had been exposed to COVID-19, were actively infected with it, or had recovered from it provided the deeply sampled blood TCRbeta repertoires that made up the dataset. Where available, HLA class I and class II types were obtained from metadata supplied by the sample provider rather than from assay-based typing.

The CDR3, cysteine through phenylalanine, is 12 amino acids long. CDR3 DNA only is kept here, 36 bases in frame from base 1. The germline ends are 4 bases apart after V is trimmed by 0 bases and J by 3 bases. Based on the germline V gene, the CDR1 and CDR2 sequences are SGHRS and YFSETQ. Broader findings and caveats from the paper: The amount of clinical and demographic metadata varied by source and participant and was provided uncurated.

The sample was peripheral blood. Rearrangement joined TRBV5-1 to TRBJ2-7; no D gene can be assigned with confidence. The receptor comes from a woman in her seventies with acute or convalescent COVID-19. In nucleotide form, the sequence is TGCGCCAGCAGCTTGGACTACTACGAGCAGTACTTC. Its protein reads: CASSLDYYEQYF. Full variable domain (CDR3 extended with the reference TRBV5-1 and TRBJ2-7 proteins): KAGVTQTPRYLIKTRGQQVTLSCSPISGHRSVSWYQQTPGQGLQFLFEYFSETQRNKGNFPGRFSGRQFSNSRSEMNVSTLELGDSALYLCASSLDYYEQYFGPGTRLTVT.